The 16 T cell receptor beta chains given below trace back to one sample, sequenced in a study of blood T cells in healthy people across ages. A second PCR, run for roughly 7 to 12 cycles, used a sample-barcoded 5' primer plus a J-beta primer mix. TCRdb re-called the 5' RACE reads through MiXCR, storing one row per CDR3 protein. The sample consists of more than 800,000 distinct CDR3 sequences, around 28% of them appearing once. The sample comprised blood. The receptors stem from a woman aged 80 or over in good health.

V gene TRBV5-5 combines with J gene TRBJ1-2; no clear D gene. Looked up from germline, CDR1 is SGHKS and CDR2 is YYEKEE (reference sequence). The CDR3 is 13 residues long. V gave up 0 bases and J gave up 8 bases, with 11 bases separating them. The CDR3 nucleotides read TGTGCCAGCAGCTTGGGGACGGCGAGGGGCTACACCTTC. Its protein is CASSLGTARGYTF.

This clonotype was counted many times. The V call is TRBV20-1, the J call TRBJ1-2; tentative D call: TRBD1 (5 bases). Germline loops: CDR1 DFQATT, CDR2 SNEGSKA (reference sequence). The CDR3 consists of 13 residues. With 3 bases removed from V and 6 bases from J, the gap between germline ends came to 14 bases. This chain's CDR3 is CSASGGRENGYTF. The CDR3 DNA is TGCAGTGCTAGTGGTGGCAGGGAGAATGGCTACACCTTC.

This clonotype was found a few times. The chain carries TRBV7-2 and TRBJ1-2, with a weak D call TRBD1 (6 bases). The V end lost 0 bases, the J end lost 6 bases, and 17 bases lay between the germline ends. Germline-derived CDR1 and CDR2 are SGHTA and FQGNSA. This CDR3 contains 16 residues. DNA for the CDR3: TGTGCCAGCAGCTTAGCCGAGGGGGGACCAGCACATGGCTACACCTTC. It encodes CASSLAEGGPAHGYTF. Filled out from reference TRBV7-2 and TRBJ1-2, the complete variable domain reads GAGVSQSPSNKVTEKGKDVELRCDPISGHTALYWYRQSLGQGLEFLIYFQGNSAPDKSGLPSDRFSAERTGGSVSTLTIQRTQQEDSAVYLCASSLAEGGPAHGYTFGSGTRLTVV.

In its sample, this clonotype was seen many times. Since a much larger clone is just one base distant, this may be a read error. The chain is built from TRBV4-3 and TRBJ2-1; unclear D gene. The last part of the DNA fits TRBJ2-7 better; the J call may be wrong. CDR3 length: 15 amino acids. Germline CDR1 and CDR2: LGHNA and YSLEER. The CDR3 loop is CASSQERFSYNEQYF. The CDR3 bases are TGCGCCAGCAGCCAAGAACGGTTCTCCTACAATGAGCAGTACTTC.

This clonotype occurred many times. The chain recombines TRBV7-2 with TRBJ2-3; D not resolved. Between the trimmed V and J ends, which lost 5 bases and 5 bases, there was a span of 17 bases. CDR1 is SGHTA and CDR2 is FQGNSA in the germline V gene. CDR3 length: 15 amino acids. CDR3 residues: CASSQRGWRGDTQYF. The CDR3 DNA sequence: TGTGCCAGCAGCCAGCGTGGGTGGCGAGGAGATACGCAGTATTTT.

J is TRBJ2-7 and V is TRBV28; 10 bases are a match to TRBD2. CDR1 and CDR2 (germline): MDHEN, SYDVKM. The CDR3 is made up of 15 amino acids. V lost 4 bases and J lost 6; bases outside the gene matches: 9. The CDR3 protein is CASSYLAGEAAEQYF. The CDR3 coding sequence is TGTGCCAGCAGTTACCTAGCGGGGGAAGCAGCCGAGCAGTACTTC. Using reference TRBV28 and TRBJ2-7 for the parts outside the CDR3, the full variable domain is DVKVTQSSRYLVKRTGEKVFLECVQDMDHENMFWYRQDPGLGLRLIYFSYDVKMKEKGDIPEGYSVSREKKERFSLILESASTNQTSMYLCASSYLAGEAAEQYFGPGTRLTVT.

The genes are TRBV10-3 and TRBJ2-3; 8 bases agree with TRBD1. The CDR3 is made up of 16 amino acids. CDR1 and CDR2 (germline): ENHRY, SYGVKD. V shed 4 bases and J 2 bases; nucleotides not matched to a gene: 8. The CDR3 DNA sequence: TGTGCCATCAGTGTTTTCGAGGACAGGGTCACAGATACGCAGTATTTT. Translating it yields CAISVFEDRVTDTQYF.

Only a few counts were recorded for this clonotype. CDR3 sequence reads: CASSQTRGVTKETQYF. CDR3 nucleotides: TGTGCCAGCAGCCAGACGCGGGGGGTCACTAAAGAGACCCAGTACTTC. This rearrangement joins TRBV3-1 to TRBJ2-5; 8 bases match TRBD2. J lost 3 bases, V lost 3 bases, and 9 bases had no gene match. Germline V gene lookup returns CDR1 LGHDT and CDR2 YNNKEL (reference sequence). The CDR3 loop spans 16 amino acids.

The chain carries TRBV7-9 and TRBJ2-7; TRBD1 is a possible D gene (6 bases). V lost 5 bases to trimming and J lost 7 bases, with 18 bases between them. Germline lookup yields CDR1 SEHNR and CDR2 FQNEAQ (reference sequence). This CDR3 is 14 amino acids long. The CDR3 loop is CASSLAGANNEQYF. Written as DNA, the CDR3 is TGTGCCAGCAGCCTGGCAGGGGCGAACAATGAGCAGTACTTC.

At least ten counts were recorded for this clonotype. The genes are TRBV5-1 and TRBJ2-5; the D gene is possibly TRBD2 (6 bases). Germline V gives CDR1 SGHRS, CDR2 YFSETQ. CDR3 length: 15 residues. The ends were cut back, 7 bases at V and 5 bases at J, with 21 bases in the middle. CDR3 sequence (DNA): TGCGCCAGCTCGGTCCAGCCAGGCGCGGGGGAGACCCAGTACTTC. It codes for CASSVQPGAGETQYF.

The chain carries TRBV14 and TRBJ2-7; 9 bases map to TRBD1. Per germline, CDR1 SGHDN and CDR2 FVKESK. V shed 6 bases, J shed 5 bases, and the junction held 14 bases outside the gene matches. CDR3 length: 16 amino acids. CDR3 amino acids: CASSSPPGQGRNEQYF. The CDR3 DNA reads TGTGCCAGCAGTTCACCCCCGGGACAGGGAAGAAACGAGCAGTACTTC.

The V call is TRBV7-2, the J call TRBJ2-1; 11 bases are a match to TRBD1. Per germline, CDR1 SGHTA and CDR2 FQGNSA. V trimming: 5 bases; J trimming: 9 bases; junction bases outside the gene matches: 6. There are 14 residues in the CDR3. The CDR3 DNA follows: TGTGCCAGCAGCCCCGGGACAGGGGGAACTGAGCAGTTCTTC. This encodes CASSPGTGGTEQFF.

This CDR3 reads CASSQEKARDRGATNEKLFF. The CDR3 nucleotides read TGCGCCAGCAGCCAAGAAAAGGCCCGCGACCGGGGGGCAACTAATGAAAAACTGTTTTTT. This chain joins TRBV4-3 and TRBJ1-4; D is perhaps TRBD1 (5 bases). The CDR3 has 20 amino acids. Trimming stripped 0 bases from V and 0 bases from J, with 20 bases between. Germline V gene lookup returns CDR1 LGHNA and CDR2 YSLEER.

Comment on this clonotype: A much larger clone lies a single base off, so this may be a read error. The genes are TRBV5-1 and TRBJ1-1; D is unclear. The CDR3 spans 15 residues. Germline V gene sequence: CDR1 SGHRS, CDR2 YFSETQ. CDR3 residues: CASSLAGRENAEAFF. DNA of the CDR3: TGCGCCAGCAGCTTAGCTGGACGGGAGAACGCTGAAGCTTTCTTT.

This clonotype appeared a few times. The chain has TRBV5-1 and TRBJ2-7, with a weak D call TRBD1 (5 bases). The CDR3 is made up of 14 amino acids. Trimming cost V 1 base and J 7 bases, with 15 bases left between them. The germline CDR1 and CDR2 sequences are SGHRS and YFSETQ. The CDR3 here is CASSLSGRVDEQYF. In DNA, the CDR3 is TGCGCCAGCAGCTTGTCGGGCAGGGTGGATGAGCAGTACTTC.

The V gene is TRBV2, the J gene TRBJ2-3, with TRBD1 matching 7 bases. This CDR3 region has 15 residues. V shed 6 bases and J 2 bases; nucleotides not matched to a gene: 8. Germline CDR1 and CDR2: SNHLY and FYNNEI. CDR3 in DNA: TGTGCCAGCAGATACCAGGGGGTTTCCACAGATACGCAGTATTTT. This encodes CASRYQGVSTDTQYF.